This T cell receptor beta chain was profiled in a study of Graves' ophthalmopathy and Graves' hyperthyroidism. Study overall: The authors collected peripheral blood at initial diagnosis, before any treatment.

Broader study findings: Sensitivity of 87.88% and specificity of approximately 81% were achieved when a 13-signature model separated ophthalmopathy from stable hyperthyroidism.

Other autoimmune diseases, uncontrolled infections, pregnancy or lactation excluded patients from enrollment. What supplied the PBMCs was roughly 10 ml of fresh peripheral blood. TCR beta CDR3 amplification used RNA transcripts. HTBI primers served in a first-round RT-PCR, which a second-round multiplex PCR followed. Each CDR3 protein is one row after TCRdb ran MiXCR on the multiplex PCR reads. Among 300,000 to 400,000 distinct CDR3 sequences listed, 15% to 20% were seen once. Ten or more counts support this clonotype. What it binds is unknown. The CDR3 runs to 14 residues. The ends were cut back, 7 bases at V and 8 bases at J, with 16 bases in the middle. Germline CDR1 SGDLS, CDR2 YYNGEE.

This TCR came from an adult man with Graves' ophthalmopathy. Source material: peripheral blood. The rearrangement links TRBV9 to TRBJ1-6; weak D call: TRBD1 (5 bases). CDR3: CASRSGTDDSPLHF. CDR3 nucleotides: TGTGCCAGCCGGAGCGGGACCGACGATTCACCCCTCCACTTT. The full variable domain, rest sourced from reference TRBV9 and TRBJ1-6, is DSGVTQTPKHLITATGQRVTLRCSPRSGDLSVYWYQQSLDQGLQFLIQYYNGEERAKGNILERFSAQQFPDLHSELNLSSLELGDSALYFCASRSGTDDSPLHFGNGTRLTVT.